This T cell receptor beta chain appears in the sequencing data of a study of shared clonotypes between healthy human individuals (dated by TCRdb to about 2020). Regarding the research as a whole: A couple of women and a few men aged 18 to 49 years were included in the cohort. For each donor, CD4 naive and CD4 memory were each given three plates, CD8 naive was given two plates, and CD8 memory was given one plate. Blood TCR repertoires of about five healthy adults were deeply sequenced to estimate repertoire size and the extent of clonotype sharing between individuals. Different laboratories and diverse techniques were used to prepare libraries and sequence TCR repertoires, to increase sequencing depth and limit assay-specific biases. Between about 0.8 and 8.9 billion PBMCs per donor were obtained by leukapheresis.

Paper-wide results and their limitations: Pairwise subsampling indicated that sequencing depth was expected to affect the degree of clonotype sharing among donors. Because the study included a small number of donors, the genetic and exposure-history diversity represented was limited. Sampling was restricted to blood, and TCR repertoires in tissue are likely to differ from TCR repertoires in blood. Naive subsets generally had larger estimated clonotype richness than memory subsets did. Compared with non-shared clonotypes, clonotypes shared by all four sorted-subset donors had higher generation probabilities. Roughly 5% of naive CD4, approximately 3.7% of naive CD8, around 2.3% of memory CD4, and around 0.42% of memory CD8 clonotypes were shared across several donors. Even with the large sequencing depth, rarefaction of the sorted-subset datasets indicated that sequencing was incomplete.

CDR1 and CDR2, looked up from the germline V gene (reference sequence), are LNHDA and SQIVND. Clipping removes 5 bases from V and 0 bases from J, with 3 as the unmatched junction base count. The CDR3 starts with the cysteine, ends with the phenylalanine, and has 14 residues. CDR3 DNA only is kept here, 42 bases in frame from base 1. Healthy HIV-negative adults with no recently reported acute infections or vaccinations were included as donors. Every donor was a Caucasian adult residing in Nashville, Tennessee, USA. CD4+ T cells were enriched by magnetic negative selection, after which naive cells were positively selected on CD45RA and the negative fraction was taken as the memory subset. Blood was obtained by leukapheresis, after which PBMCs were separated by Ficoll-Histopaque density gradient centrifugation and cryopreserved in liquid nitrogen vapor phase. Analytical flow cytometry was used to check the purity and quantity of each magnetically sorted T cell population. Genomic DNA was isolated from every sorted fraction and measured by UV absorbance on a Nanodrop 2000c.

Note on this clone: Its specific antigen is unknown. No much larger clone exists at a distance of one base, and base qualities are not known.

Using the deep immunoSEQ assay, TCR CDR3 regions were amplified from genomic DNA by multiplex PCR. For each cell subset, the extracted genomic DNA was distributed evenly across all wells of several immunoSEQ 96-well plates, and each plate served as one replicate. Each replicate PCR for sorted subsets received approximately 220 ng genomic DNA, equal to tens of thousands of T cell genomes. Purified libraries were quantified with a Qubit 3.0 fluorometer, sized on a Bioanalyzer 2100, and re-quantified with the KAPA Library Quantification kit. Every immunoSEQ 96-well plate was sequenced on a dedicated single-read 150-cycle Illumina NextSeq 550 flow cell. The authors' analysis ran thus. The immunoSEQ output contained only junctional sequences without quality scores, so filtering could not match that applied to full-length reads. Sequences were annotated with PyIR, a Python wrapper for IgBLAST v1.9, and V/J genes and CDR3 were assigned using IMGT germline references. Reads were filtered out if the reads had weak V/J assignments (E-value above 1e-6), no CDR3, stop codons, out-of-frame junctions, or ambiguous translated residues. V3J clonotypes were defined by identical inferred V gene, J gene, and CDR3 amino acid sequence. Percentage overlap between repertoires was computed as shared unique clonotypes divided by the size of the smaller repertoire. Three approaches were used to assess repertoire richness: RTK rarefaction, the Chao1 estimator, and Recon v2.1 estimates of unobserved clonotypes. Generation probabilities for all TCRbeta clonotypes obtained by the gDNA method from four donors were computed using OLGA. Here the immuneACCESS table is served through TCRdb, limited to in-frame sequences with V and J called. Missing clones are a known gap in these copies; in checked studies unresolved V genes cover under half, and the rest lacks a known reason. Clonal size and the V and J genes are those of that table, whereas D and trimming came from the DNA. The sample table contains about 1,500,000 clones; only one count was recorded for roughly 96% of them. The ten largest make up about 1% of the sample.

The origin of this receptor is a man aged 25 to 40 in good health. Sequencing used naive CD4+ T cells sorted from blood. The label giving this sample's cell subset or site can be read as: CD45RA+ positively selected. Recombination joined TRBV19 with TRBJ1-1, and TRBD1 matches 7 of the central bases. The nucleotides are TGTGCCAGTAGTCTAACAGGGGTGAACACTGAAGCTTTCTTT. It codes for CASSLTGVNTEAFF.